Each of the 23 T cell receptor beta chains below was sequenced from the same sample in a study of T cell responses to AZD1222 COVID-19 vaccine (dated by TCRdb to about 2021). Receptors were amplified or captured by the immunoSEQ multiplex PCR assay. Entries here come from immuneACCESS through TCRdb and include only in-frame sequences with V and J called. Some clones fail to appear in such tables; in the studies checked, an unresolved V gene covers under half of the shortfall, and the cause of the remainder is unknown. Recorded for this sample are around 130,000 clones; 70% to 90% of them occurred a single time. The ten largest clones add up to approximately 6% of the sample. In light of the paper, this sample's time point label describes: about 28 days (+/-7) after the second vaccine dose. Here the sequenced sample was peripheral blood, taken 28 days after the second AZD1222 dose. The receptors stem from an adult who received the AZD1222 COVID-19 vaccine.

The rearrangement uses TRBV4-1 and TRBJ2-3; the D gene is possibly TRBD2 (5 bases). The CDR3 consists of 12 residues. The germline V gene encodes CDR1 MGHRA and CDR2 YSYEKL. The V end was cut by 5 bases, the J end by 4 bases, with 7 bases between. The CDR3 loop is CASSGSADTQYF. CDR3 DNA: TGCGCCAGCAGCGGTAGCGCAGATACGCAGTATTTT.

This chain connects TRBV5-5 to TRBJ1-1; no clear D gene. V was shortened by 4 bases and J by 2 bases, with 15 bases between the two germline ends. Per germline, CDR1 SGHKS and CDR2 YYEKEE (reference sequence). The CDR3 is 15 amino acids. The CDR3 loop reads CASSPFASFNTEAFF. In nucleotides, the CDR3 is TGTGCCAGCAGCCCCTTTGCGAGTTTTAACACTGAAGCTTTCTTT.

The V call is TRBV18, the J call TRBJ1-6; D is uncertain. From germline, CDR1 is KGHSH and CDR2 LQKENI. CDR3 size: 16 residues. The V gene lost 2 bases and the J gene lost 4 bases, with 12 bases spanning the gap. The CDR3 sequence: CASSPVQAGYNSPLHF. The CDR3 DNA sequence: TGTGCCAGCTCACCAGTTCAGGCTGGGTATAATTCACCCCTCCACTTT. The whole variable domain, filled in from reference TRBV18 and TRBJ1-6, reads NAGVMQNPRHLVRRRGQEARLRCSPMKGHSHVYWYRQLPEEGLKFMVYLQKENIIDESGMPKERFSAEFPKEGPSILRIQQVVRGDSAAYFCASSPVQAGYNSPLHFGNGTRLTVT.

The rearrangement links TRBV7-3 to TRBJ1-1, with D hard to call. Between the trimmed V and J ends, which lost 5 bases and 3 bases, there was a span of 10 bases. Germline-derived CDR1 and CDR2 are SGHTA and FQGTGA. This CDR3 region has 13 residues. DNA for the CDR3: TGTGCCAGCAGCGCCGGAAGGGACACTGAAGCTTTCTTT. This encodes CASSAGRDTEAFF.

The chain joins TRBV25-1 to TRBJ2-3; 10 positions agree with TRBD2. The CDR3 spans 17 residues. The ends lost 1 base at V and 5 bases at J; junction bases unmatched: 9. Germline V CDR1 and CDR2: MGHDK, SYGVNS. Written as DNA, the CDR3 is TGTGCCAGCAGTGAATGGCCGGCTAGCGGGAGAGGAGATACGCAGTATTTT. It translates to CASSEWPASGRGDTQYF.

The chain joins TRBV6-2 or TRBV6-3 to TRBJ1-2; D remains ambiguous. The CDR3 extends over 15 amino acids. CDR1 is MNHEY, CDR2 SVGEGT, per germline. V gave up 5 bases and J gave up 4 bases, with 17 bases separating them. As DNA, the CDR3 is TGTGCCAGCAGTACCCATCCTACAGAGATCTATGGCTACACCTTC. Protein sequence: CASSTHPTEIYGYTF.

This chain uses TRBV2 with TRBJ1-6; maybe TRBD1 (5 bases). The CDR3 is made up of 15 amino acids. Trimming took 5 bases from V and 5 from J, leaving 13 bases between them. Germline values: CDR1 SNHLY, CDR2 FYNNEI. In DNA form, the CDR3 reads TGTGCCAGCAGTCCCGGCAGGGCCAATAATTCACCCCTCCACTTT. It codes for CASSPGRANNSPLHF.

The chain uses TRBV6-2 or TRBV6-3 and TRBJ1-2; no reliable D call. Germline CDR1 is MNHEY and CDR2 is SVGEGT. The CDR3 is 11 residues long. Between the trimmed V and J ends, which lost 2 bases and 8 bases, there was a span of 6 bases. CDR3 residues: CASSYGSGYTF. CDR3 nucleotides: TGTGCCAGCAGTTACGGGAGCGGCTACACCTTC.

CDR3 DNA sequence: TGTGCCACCTTTGGAGGAAGATGGGATCAGCCCCAGCATTTT. It encodes CATFGGRWDQPQHF. V gene TRBV19 combines with J gene TRBJ1-5; D gene ambiguous. Trimming removed 10 bases from V and 5 bases from J, with 18 bases in between. Germline V gene lookup returns CDR1 LNHDA and CDR2 SQIVND (reference sequence). CDR3 length: 14 amino acids. Variable domain in full (rest from reference TRBV19 and TRBJ1-5): DGGITQSPKYLFRKEGQNVTLSCEQNLNHDAMYWYRQDPGQGLRLIYYSQIVNDFQKGDIAEGYSVSREKKESFPLTVTSAQKNPTAFYLCATFGGRWDQPQHFGDGTRLSIL.

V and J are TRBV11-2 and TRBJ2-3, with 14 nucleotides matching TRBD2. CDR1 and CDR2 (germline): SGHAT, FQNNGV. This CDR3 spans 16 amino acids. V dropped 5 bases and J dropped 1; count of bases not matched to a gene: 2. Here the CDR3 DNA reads TGTGCCAGCAGCCCGGGACTAGCGGGAGGCACAGATACGCAGTATTTT. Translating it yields CASSPGLAGGTDTQYF.

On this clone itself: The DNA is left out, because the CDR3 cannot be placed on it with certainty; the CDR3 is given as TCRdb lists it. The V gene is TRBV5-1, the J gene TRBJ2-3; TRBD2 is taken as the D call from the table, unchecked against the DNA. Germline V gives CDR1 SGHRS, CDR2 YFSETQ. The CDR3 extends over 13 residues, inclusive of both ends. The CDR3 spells CASSFGPGDTQYF.

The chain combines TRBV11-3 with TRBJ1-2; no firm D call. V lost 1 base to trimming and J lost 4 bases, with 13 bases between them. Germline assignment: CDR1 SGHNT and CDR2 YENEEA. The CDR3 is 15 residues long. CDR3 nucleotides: TGTGCCAGCAGCTTAGGATTTTCGGGAGGCTATGGCTACACCTTC. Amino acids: CASSLGFSGGYGYTF.

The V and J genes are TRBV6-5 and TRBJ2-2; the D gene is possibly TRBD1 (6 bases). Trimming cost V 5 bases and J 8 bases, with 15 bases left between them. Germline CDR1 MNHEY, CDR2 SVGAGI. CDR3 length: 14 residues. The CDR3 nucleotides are TGTGCCAGCAGTCCTAACAGGGTGGCGGGGGAGCTGTTTTTT. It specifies CASSPNRVAGELFF.

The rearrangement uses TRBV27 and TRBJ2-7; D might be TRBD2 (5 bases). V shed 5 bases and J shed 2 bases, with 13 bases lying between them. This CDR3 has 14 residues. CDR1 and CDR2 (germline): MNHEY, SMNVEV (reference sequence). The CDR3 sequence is CASSPQWRAYEQYF. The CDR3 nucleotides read TGTGCCAGCAGTCCTCAATGGCGGGCCTACGAGCAGTACTTC.

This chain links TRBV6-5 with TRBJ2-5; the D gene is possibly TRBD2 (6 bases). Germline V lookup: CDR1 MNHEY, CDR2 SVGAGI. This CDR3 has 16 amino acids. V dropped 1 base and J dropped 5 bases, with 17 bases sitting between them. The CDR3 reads CASSYFPLGGGETQYF. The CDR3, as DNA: TGTGCCAGCAGTTACTTCCCTTTGGGGGGTGGCGAGACCCAGTACTTC.

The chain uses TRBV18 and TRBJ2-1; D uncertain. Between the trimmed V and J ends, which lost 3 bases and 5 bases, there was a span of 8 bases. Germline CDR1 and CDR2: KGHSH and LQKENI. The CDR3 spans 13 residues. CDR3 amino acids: CASSPLLDNEQFF. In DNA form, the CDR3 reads TGTGCCAGCTCACCCCTTCTAGACAATGAGCAGTTCTTC.

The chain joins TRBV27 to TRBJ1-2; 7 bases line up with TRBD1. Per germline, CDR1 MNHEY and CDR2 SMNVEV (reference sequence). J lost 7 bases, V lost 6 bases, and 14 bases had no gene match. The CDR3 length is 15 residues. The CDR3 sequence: CASSLTGAAYSGYTF. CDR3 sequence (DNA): TGTGCCAGCAGCCTAACAGGGGCGGCCTATAGTGGCTACACCTTC.

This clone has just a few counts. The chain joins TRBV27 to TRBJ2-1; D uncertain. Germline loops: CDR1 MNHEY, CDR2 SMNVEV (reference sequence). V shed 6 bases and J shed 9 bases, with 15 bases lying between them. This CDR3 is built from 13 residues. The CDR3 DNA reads TGTGCCAGCAGCCCAACCGGAACGGGTGAGCAGTTCTTC. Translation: CASSPTGTGEQFF.

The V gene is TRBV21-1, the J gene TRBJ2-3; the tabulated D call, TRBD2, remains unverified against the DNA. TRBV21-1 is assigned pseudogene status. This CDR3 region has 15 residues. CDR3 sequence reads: CASRPLAGNIDTQYF. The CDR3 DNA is TGTGCCAGCCGGCCACTAGCGGGGAATATAGATACGCAGTATTTT.

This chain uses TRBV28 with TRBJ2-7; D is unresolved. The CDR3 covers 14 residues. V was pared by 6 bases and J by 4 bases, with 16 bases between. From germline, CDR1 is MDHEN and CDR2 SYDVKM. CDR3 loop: CASSRQFSGYEQYF. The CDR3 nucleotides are TGTGCCAGCAGCCGGCAGTTTTCCGGTTACGAGCAGTACTTC. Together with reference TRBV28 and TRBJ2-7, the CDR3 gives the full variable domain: DVKVTQSSRYLVKRTGEKVFLECVQDMDHENMFWYRQDPGLGLRLIYFSYDVKMKEKGDIPEGYSVSREKKERFSLILESASTNQTSMYLCASSRQFSGYEQYFGPGTRLTVT.

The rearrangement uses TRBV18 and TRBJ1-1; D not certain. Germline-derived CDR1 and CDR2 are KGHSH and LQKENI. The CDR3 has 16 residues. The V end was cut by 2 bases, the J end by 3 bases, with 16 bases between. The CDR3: CASSPGMGRLDTEAFF. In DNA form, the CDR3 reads TGTGCCAGCTCACCAGGAATGGGTCGGTTGGACACTGAAGCTTTCTTT. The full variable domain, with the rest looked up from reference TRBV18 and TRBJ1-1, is NAGVMQNPRHLVRRRGQEARLRCSPMKGHSHVYWYRQLPEEGLKFMVYLQKENIIDESGMPKERFSAEFPKEGPSILRIQQVVRGDSAAYFCASSPGMGRLDTEAFFGQGTRLTVV.

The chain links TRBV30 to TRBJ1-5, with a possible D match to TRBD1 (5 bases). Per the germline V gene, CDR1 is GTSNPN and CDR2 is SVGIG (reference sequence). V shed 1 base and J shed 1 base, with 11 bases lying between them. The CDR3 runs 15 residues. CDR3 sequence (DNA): TGTGCCTGGAGTGAGGGGACGGTAAGCAATCAGCCCCAGCATTTT. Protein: CAWSEGTVSNQPQHF. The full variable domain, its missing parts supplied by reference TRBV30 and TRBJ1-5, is SQTIHQWPATLVQPVGSPLSLECTVEGTSNPNLYWYRQAAGRGLQLLFYSVGIGQISSEVPQNLSASRPQDRQFILSSKKLLLSDSGFYLCAWSEGTVSNQPQHFGDGTRLSIL.

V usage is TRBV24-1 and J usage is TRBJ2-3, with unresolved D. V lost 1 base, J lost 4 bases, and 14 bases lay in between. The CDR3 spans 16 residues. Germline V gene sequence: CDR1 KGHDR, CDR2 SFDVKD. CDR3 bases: TGTGCCACCAGTGATTTACCCCACTCAGTCCCAGATACGCAGTATTTT. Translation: CATSDLPHSVPDTQYF.